This T cell receptor (beta chain) was profiled in a study of Tregs in tolerant kidney transplant recipients. Mixed chimerism was transient after nonmyeloablative marrow transplants from related graft donors. Unstimulated Tregs (CD4+CD25+CD127-) and CD4+CD25- non-Tregs were sorted from PBMCs. Study results and limitations: Tolerant patients' donor-specific Tregs expanded beyond overall Tregs, suggesting antigen-driven growth. Tregs expanded with activated donor B cells seemed most donor-specific. Findings come from small patient numbers and require larger validation.

V shed 4 bases, J shed 2 bases, and the junction held 7 bases outside the gene matches. This CDR3 is 15 amino acids long. Germline V gene data show CDR1 as SGHTA and CDR2 as FQGNSA. Produced via immunoSEQ multiplex PCR; TCRdb's table is partial and in-frame only. The sample lists 90,000 or so clones; approximately 93% were seen once. This clone showed up just a few times. The target antigen is unknown. The TCR sequence derives from a human patient who received a combined kidney and bone marrow transplant. Some T cells here may be from the graft donor. The chain combines TRBV7-2 with TRBJ2-7; 8 bases line up with TRBD2. Sequenced here: CD4+ T cells from blood (PBMCs), sampled 12 months after the transplant. DNA of the CDR3: TGTGCCAGCAGCTACGGGGGGGGAAGGACCTACGAGCAGTACTTC. It yields the protein CASSYGGGRTYEQYF. The variable domain in full, with the rest retrieved from reference TRBV7-2 and TRBJ2-7, is GAGVSQSPSNKVTEKGKDVELRCDPISGHTALYWYRQSLGQGLEFLIYFQGNSAPDKSGLPSDRFSAERTGGSVSTLTIQRTQQEDSAVYLCASSYGGGRTYEQYFGPGTRLTVT.